These T cell receptor beta chains were read from a single sample in a study of cytomegalovirus exposure and HLA in healthy donors. This table comes from immunoSEQ multiplex PCR, and its TCRdb copy is limited to in-frame clones, with some not included. Here the sample spans fewer than 350,000 clones, 88% being singletons. Material: PBMCs. These receptors were taken from a woman between 18 and 30 years old in good health and CMV-seronegative. Each CDR3 is given with its conserved first and last residue. Each record gives: clone size, J gene, V gene, D gene, CDR3 protein, CDR3 DNA. The D gene is left open where the match is weak. Where a row states a size, it is once, few, many or the class of an expanded clone; other rows omit it.

.	TRBJ2-3	TRBV9	TRBD2	CASSGTSGRTDTQYF	TGTGCCAGCAGCGGAACTAGCGGGAGAACAGATACGCAGTATTTT
.	TRBJ2-1	TRBV9	.	CASSVRDWTYNEQFF	TGTGCCAGCAGCGTCCGGGACTGGACTTACAATGAGCAGTTCTTC
.	TRBJ2-2	TRBV5-4	TRBD2	CASSFTRESNTGELFF	TGTGCCAGCAGCTTCACGCGGGAGTCGAACACCGGGGAGCTGTTTTTT
.	TRBJ1-1	TRBV29-1	.	CSVQNRVGGTEAFF	TGCAGCGTACAGAACAGGGTAGGGGGCACTGAAGCTTTCTTT
.	TRBJ2-7	TRBV19	.	CASSQPTGYEQYF	TGTGCCAGTAGCCAACCGACAGGATACGAGCAGTACTTC
.	TRBJ1-5	TRBV5-8	.	CASSLVVTGNQPQHF	TGTGCCAGCAGCTTGGTGGTTACAGGGAATCAGCCCCAGCATTTT
once	TRBJ2-6	TRBV15	TRBD1	CATSRDLGSTGDSGANVLTF	TGTGCCACCAGCAGAGATTTAGGATCGACAGGGGACTCTGGGGCCAACGTCCTGACTTTC
few	TRBJ1-5	TRBV10-3	.	CAISERLAGDQPQHF	TGTGCCATCAGTGAAAGACTGGCGGGGGATCAGCCCCAGCATTTT
few	TRBJ1-2	TRBV29-1	.	CSVEDRGYGYTF	TGCAGCGTTGAAGACAGGGGCTATGGCTACACCTTC
.	TRBJ1-2	TRBV7-6	.	CASSSTGLGGYTF	TGTGCCAGCAGCTCAACAGGGTTGGGGGGCTACACCTTC
once	TRBJ1-6	TRBV14	.	CASSPGAGGRRYNSPLHF	TGTGCCAGCAGCCCAGGGGCAGGTGGACGGCGCTATAATTCACCCCTCCACTTT
.	TRBJ2-7	TRBV10-1	.	CASSERLHYEQYF	TGCGCCAGCAGTGAGCGACTACACTACGAGCAGTACTTC
.	TRBJ2-5	TRBV2	.	CASSGGPQETQYF	TGTGCCAGTTCTGGAGGTCCCCAAGAGACCCAGTACTTC
.	TRBJ2-3	TRBV6-5	.	CASSFWDSSTDTQYF	TGTGCCAGCAGTTTCTGGGACTCGAGCACAGATACGCAGTATTTT
.	TRBJ2-1	TRBV6-5	.	CASSYHSSSYNEQFF	TGTGCCAGCAGTTACCACAGCAGCTCCTACAATGAGCAGTTCTTC
.	TRBJ2-5	TRBV5-1	.	CASSLRVRGGTAYQETQYF	TGCGCCAGCAGCTTGAGGGTTAGGGGCGGGACGGCGTACCAAGAGACCCAGTACTTC
.	TRBJ2-3	TRBV5-1	.	CASSVGGGGSLTDTQYF	TGCGCCAGCAGCGTTGGGGGGGGCGGCAGCCTCACAGATACGCAGTATTTT
.	TRBJ2-3	TRBV9	.	CASSVGLGTDTQYF	TGTGCCAGCAGCGTAGGCCTAGGCACAGATACGCAGTATTTT
.	TRBJ2-5	TRBV14	TRBD1	CASSPYGQGGETQYF	TGTGCCAGCAGCCCCTATGGACAGGGGGGGGAGACCCAGTACTTC
once	TRBJ2-5	TRBV5-1	TRBD1	CASGTGGETQYF	TGCGCCAGCGGGACAGGGGGGGAGACCCAGTACTTC
.	TRBJ2-7	TRBV11-2	.	CASSPDRKTYEQYF	TGTGCCAGCAGCCCAGACAGAAAAACCTACGAGCAGTACTTC